This T cell receptor beta chain derives from a study of a mutant IDH1 vaccine in newly diagnosed glioma. Study-level information: In weeks 1, 3, 5, 7, 11, 15, 19 and 23, patients were vaccinated. Investigators started vaccination 4-6 weeks after radiotherapy alone, or with temozolomide cycles. Standard pretreatment was either radiotherapy, temozolomide, or, for most, radiochemotherapy with temozolomide.

Study-wide results and limits: Researchers report vaccine-induced immune responses in approximately 94% of patients.

Noted time point: week 5, during vaccination. The study gave 300 ug of mutant IDH1 20-mer peptide per vaccine dose, with topical imiquimod. A word on this clone: Its specificity is unknown.

Method: immunoSEQ multiplex PCR; TCRdb's copy keeps in-frame clones and lacks some. This table has 40,000 to 65,000 clones, just under 80% appearing once. From germline, CDR1 is SNHLY and CDR2 FYNNEI. The CDR3 covers 12 residues. Trimming removed 8 bases from V and 7 bases from J; junction bases left unmatched: 1. The sample in question was PBMCs, obtained from a glioma patient whose treatment included an IDH1 peptide vaccine. The source is a middle-aged woman with glioma. The chain is built from TRBV2 and TRBJ2-1; 11 positions agree with TRBD1. DNA of the CDR3: TGTGCCAGCCGGGACAGGGGGAATGAGCAGTTCTTC. Its protein is CASRDRGNEQFF.